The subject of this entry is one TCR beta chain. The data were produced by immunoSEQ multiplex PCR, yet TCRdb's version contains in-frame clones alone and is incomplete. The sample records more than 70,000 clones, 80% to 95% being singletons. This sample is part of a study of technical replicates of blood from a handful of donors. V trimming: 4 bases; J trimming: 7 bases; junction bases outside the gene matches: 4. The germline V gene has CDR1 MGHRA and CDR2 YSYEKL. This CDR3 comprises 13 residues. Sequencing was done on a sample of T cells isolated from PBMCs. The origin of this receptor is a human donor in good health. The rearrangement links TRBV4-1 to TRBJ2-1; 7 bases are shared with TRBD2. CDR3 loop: CASSPRGRNEQFF. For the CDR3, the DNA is TGCGCCAGCAGCCCCCGCGGGAGAAATGAGCAGTTCTTC.